The 28 T cell receptor beta chains below were found in one sample sequenced in a study of human T cells and chemical hapten exposure. Time point meaning: pre-sensitization, week 0. Sample treatment: therapeutic diphenylcyclopropenone sensitization with weekly scalp DPC. MiXCR was run by TCRdb on the RACE reads, yielding one entry per CDR3 protein. Of a few hundred thousand distinct CDR3 sequences listed, 7.5% to 9% are singletons. The sequences come from whole blood, collected in connection with sensitization to the hapten diphenylcyclopropenone (DPC). All receptors come from a man aged 18 to 30 with alopecia areata. Some clones in this sample may be carry-over from other donors' samples.

V usage is TRBV6-5 and J usage is TRBJ1-6, with D possibly matching TRBD1 (6 bases). CDR3 size: 16 residues. Per germline, CDR1 MNHEY and CDR2 SVGAGI. V was shortened by 0 bases and J by 9 bases, with 15 bases between the two germline ends. The CDR3 DNA sequence: TGTGCCAGCAGTTACTCAAGTAGGGGGATCGGTTCACCCCTCCACTTT. Protein sequence: CASSYSSRGIGSPLHF.

V usage is TRBV4-1 and J usage is TRBJ2-3; D ambiguous. Trimming pared 4 bases from V and 3 bases from J, leaving 11 bases between. This CDR3 is 14 amino acids long. Germline CDR1 is MGHRA and CDR2 is YSYEKL. DNA of the CDR3: TGCGCCAGCAGCCTGAAAAGTGGAACAGATACGCAGTATTTT. This codes for CASSLKSGTDTQYF.

In this sample, this clonotype turned up a few times. The chain employs TRBV12-3 or TRBV12-4 and TRBJ2-3; no clear D. V lost 6 bases and J lost 6, with 10 bases in between. This CDR3 has 12 residues. CDR3 bases: TGTGCCAGCAGCCGGTCAGAGGATACGCAGTATTTT. It encodes CASSRSEDTQYF.

This clonotype has a handful of counts. The chain is built from TRBV5-1 and TRBJ2-2; D is unclear. The CDR3 loop spans 17 amino acids. Deletions cut 7 bases from V and 2 bases from J, with 21 bases between. The germline CDR1 and CDR2 sequences are SGHRS and YFSETQ. The CDR3 DNA reads TGCGCCAGCTACCAAACCAGGAGTTGGCTTAACACCGGGGAGCTGTTTTTT. Its protein product is CASYQTRSWLNTGELFF. The full variable domain, its missing parts supplied by reference TRBV5-1 and TRBJ2-2, is KAGVTQTPRYLIKTRGQQVTLSCSPISGHRSVSWYQQTPGQGLQFLFEYFSETQRNKGNFPGRFSGRQFSNSRSEMNVSTLELGDSALYLCASYQTRSWLNTGELFFGEGSRLTVL.

This clonotype was counted at least ten times. The chain has TRBV20-1 and TRBJ2-5, with 8 bases lining up with TRBD2. Germline V lookup: CDR1 DFQATT, CDR2 SNEGSKA (reference sequence). The CDR3 totals 14 residues. J was trimmed by 3 bases and V by 6 bases; bases with no gene match: 9. The CDR3 protein is CSARKPGLEETQYF. The CDR3 coding sequence is TGCAGTGCAAGAAAACCGGGACTAGAAGAGACCCAGTACTTC.

This clonotype was seen ten or more times. This chain links TRBV21-1 with TRBJ1-5; the DNA was not used to check the table's D call, TRBD1. TRBV21-1 is labeled a pseudogene. This CDR3 is 14 amino acids long. The CDR3 sequence is CASSNQGFNQPQHF. The CDR3 DNA reads TGTGCCAGCAGCAATCAGGGTTTCAATCAGCCCCAGCATTTT.

This clonotype was seen repeatedly, ten times or more. The V gene is TRBV4-1, the J gene TRBJ1-5, with D possibly matching TRBD1 (6 bases). CDR1 and CDR2 (germline): MGHRA, YSYEKL. V was cut by 1 base and J by 6 bases, with 13 bases left in between. This CDR3 has 15 amino acids. The CDR3 region has the DNA TGCGCCAGCAGCCAAGGGCTGGGGGCTGGTCAGCCCCAGCATTTT. Translation gives CASSQGLGAGQPQHF.

The chain carries TRBV20-1 and TRBJ1-6; D is ambiguous. The CDR3 runs to 13 residues. Trimming cost V 3 bases and J 3 bases, with 6 bases left between them. The germline gives CDR1 DFQATT, CDR2 SNEGSKA (reference sequence). CDR3 nucleotides: TGCAGTGCTAGGATCAGCTATAATTCACCCCTCCACTTT. Protein: CSARISYNSPLHF.

This clonotype showed up just a few times. The rearrangement uses TRBV28 and TRBJ1-2, with D hard to call. Germline V lookup: CDR1 MDHEN, CDR2 SYDVKM. There are 16 residues in the CDR3. V dropped 1 base and J dropped 4 bases, with 16 bases sitting between them. The CDR3 protein is CASSLSTVRSGYGYTF. CDR3 bases: TGTGCCAGCAGTTTATCCACAGTACGGAGCGGCTATGGCTACACCTTC.

This clonotype was observed a few times. The V gene is TRBV7-3, the J gene TRBJ1-6; D remains ambiguous. Germline CDR1 and CDR2: SGHTA and FQGTGA. The CDR3 sequence is 15 residues long. The ends were cut back, 2 bases at V and 2 bases at J, with 7 bases in the middle. CDR3 in DNA: TGTGCCAGCAGCTTACTGGGCGCCTATAATTCACCCCTCCACTTT. Translation: CASSLLGAYNSPLHF. The variable domain in full, completed from reference TRBV7-3 and TRBJ1-6, reads GAGVSQTPSNKVTEKGKYVELRCDPISGHTALYWYRQSLGQGPEFLIYFQGTGAADDSGLPNDRFFAVRPEGSVSTLKIQRTERGDSAVYLCASSLLGAYNSPLHFGNGTRLTVT.

V is TRBV12-3 or TRBV12-4 and J is TRBJ1-5; a weak D match, TRBD1 (6 bases). The length of the CDR3 is 15 residues. V was pared by 2 bases and J by 3 bases, with 11 bases between. CDR3 sequence (DNA): TGTGCCAGCAGTTTATCAGGGGAGGTCAATCAGCCCCAGCATTTT. This sequence encodes CASSLSGEVNQPQHF.

This clonotype was recorded at least ten times. The chain uses TRBV6-5 and TRBJ1-1; D remains unclear. Trimming cost V 6 bases and J 1 base, with 9 bases left between them. CDR3 length: 13 residues. From germline, CDR1 is MNHEY and CDR2 SVGAGI. Here the CDR3 reads CASRLRPNTEAFF. CDR3 coding DNA: TGTGCCAGCAGGCTAAGACCGAACACTGAAGCTTTCTTT.

This clonotype was picked up a small number of times. V and J are TRBV7-2 and TRBJ2-3, with D tentatively TRBD2 (7 bases). Germline V gene data show CDR1 as SGHTA and CDR2 as FQGNSA. The germline V and J ends were trimmed by 1 base and 6 bases, with 11 bases remaining between them. This CDR3 spans 14 amino acids. This chain's CDR3 is CASSLEGRGDTQYF. In nucleotides, the CDR3 is TGTGCCAGCAGCTTAGAAGGGAGGGGGGATACGCAGTATTTT.

The rearrangement uses TRBV7-6 and TRBJ2-1, with 9 bases lining up with TRBD1. The CDR3 consists of 15 residues. Germline CDR1 reads SGHVS; CDR2 reads FNYEAQ. V gave up 2 bases and J gave up 7 bases; unmatched junction bases: 6. The CDR3 DNA is TGTGCCAGCAGCTTATGGACAGGGGTCGGGAATGAGCAGTTCTTC. Protein sequence: CASSLWTGVGNEQFF.

This chain connects TRBV13 to TRBJ2-3, with 8 nucleotides matching TRBD2. The CDR3 runs to 14 residues. Germline assignment: CDR1 PRHDT and CDR2 FYEKMQ (reference sequence). V was pared by 4 bases and J by 5 bases, with 5 bases of the junction left unmatched. This chain's CDR3 is CASSSIGGVDTQYF. The CDR3, as DNA: TGTGCCAGCAGCTCCATCGGGGGGGTAGATACGCAGTATTTT.

This clonotype was counted ten times or more. This chain joins TRBV3-1 and TRBJ1-1; D not resolved. Trimming stripped 1 base from V and 10 bases from J, with 19 bases between. Germline V gives CDR1 LGHDT, CDR2 YNNKEL (reference sequence). The length of the CDR3 is 15 residues. This chain's CDR3 is CASSQGVELFGRAFF. CDR3 coding DNA: TGTGCCAGCAGCCAAGGGGTAGAGTTGTTCGGGCGAGCTTTCTTT.

This clonotype was seen ten or more times. CDR3 DNA sequence: TGTGCCAGCAGCCCGACAGGGGCGCCCTATGGCTACACCTTC. Translation: CASSPTGAPYGYTF. The chain recombines TRBV5-5 with TRBJ1-2; 8 bases are a match to TRBD1. V trimming: 4 bases; J trimming: 4 bases; junction bases outside the gene matches: 6. Germline CDR1 is SGHKS and CDR2 is YYEKEE (reference sequence). CDR3 size: 14 residues.

A remark on this clonotype: The junction and the germline gene differ at one end; a read error may be behind it. The CDR3 region is CASSLPPDTQNF. CDR3 coding DNA: TGTGCCAGCAGCTTACCCCCAGATACGCAGAATTTT. V gene TRBV7-8 combines with J gene TRBJ2-3; no clear D gene. This CDR3 is built from 12 residues. CDR1 is SGHVS, CDR2 FQNEAQ, per germline.

This clonotype has more than one count but fewer than ten. The V and J genes are TRBV5-1 and TRBJ2-5, with a tentative D call TRBD2 (5 bases). Germline V gene data show CDR1 as SGHRS and CDR2 as YFSETQ. The CDR3 runs 13 residues. V was pared by 1 base and J by 3 bases, with 7 bases between. Written as DNA, the CDR3 is TGCGCCAGCAGCTTGTACGGGAAAGAGACCCAGTACTTC. This gives the protein CASSLYGKETQYF.

In its sample, this clonotype was seen many times. V usage is TRBV29-1 and J usage is TRBJ1-2; D gene ambiguous. The CDR3 has 12 residues. The germline CDR1 and CDR2 sequences are SQVTM and ANQGSEA. Trimming shortened V by 3 bases and J by 8 bases, and 13 bases separated the two germline ends. The CDR3 DNA follows: TGCAGCGTTGAGAAGGGTGGGGAAGGCTACACCTTC. It translates to CSVEKGGEGYTF.

The table lists this clonotype with many counts. The J gene is TRBJ1-3, the V gene TRBV7-2; D gene ambiguous. Trimming removed 4 bases at V and 0 bases at J, with 10 bases between. CDR3 length equals 15 residues. CDR1 is SGHTA and CDR2 is FQGNSA in the germline V gene. CDR3 residues: CASSSPRPSGNTIYF. For the CDR3, the DNA is TGTGCCAGCAGCTCCCCCCGACCCTCTGGAAACACCATATATTTT.

This clonotype was detected only a few times. CDR3 sequence reads: CASSLTLTTSSTDTQYF. The CDR3 nucleotides read TGTGCCAGCAGTTTGACTTTGACGACTAGCAGCACAGATACGCAGTATTTT. This sequence joins TRBV12-3 or TRBV12-4 and TRBJ2-3; 7 bases are shared with TRBD2. V trimming: 3 bases; J trimming: 0 bases; junction bases outside the gene matches: 9. The CDR3 totals 17 residues.

This clonotype was observed many times. The CDR3 region has the DNA TGCGCCAGCAGCCTGGCGGGGGGAAGGGATGGGACCTACGAGCAGTACTTC. Its translation is CASSLAGGRDGTYEQYF. This chain connects TRBV4-1 to TRBJ2-7; TRBD2 matches 8 bases. Germline V gives CDR1 MGHRA, CDR2 YSYEKL. CDR3 length: 17 amino acids. V lost 4 bases and J lost 2; bases outside the gene matches: 13.

This clonotype was counted between two and nine times. The chain uses TRBV7-8 and TRBJ2-3, with 10 bases identical to TRBD2. The germline gives CDR1 SGHVS, CDR2 FQNEAQ. The J segment lost 2 bases and the V segment lost 2 bases, leaving 4 bases of the junction unmatched. CDR3 length equals 16 residues. The CDR3 DNA is TGTGCCAGCAGCTTAAAGCGGGGGGGCTACACAGATACGCAGTATTTT. This sequence encodes CASSLKRGGYTDTQYF.

This clonotype was detected only a few times. The genes are TRBV3-1 and TRBJ2-2, with D perhaps TRBD2 (5 bases). The germline V gene encodes CDR1 LGHDT and CDR2 YNNKEL (reference sequence). The length of the CDR3 is 15 residues. The V gene lost 6 bases and the J gene lost 1 base, with 12 bases spanning the gap. For the CDR3, the DNA is TGTGCCAGCAGTAAAGGACTGGGGAACACCGGGGAGCTGTTTTTT. Protein sequence: CASSKGLGNTGELFF.

The V gene is TRBV15, the J gene TRBJ1-5; the match to TRBD1 covers 9 bases. V lost 0 bases to trimming and J lost 6 bases; unmatched junction nucleotides: 6. The length of the CDR3 is 16 residues. Germline CDR1 reads LNHNV; CDR2 reads YYDKDF (reference sequence). The CDR3 nucleotides are TGTGCCACCAGCAGAGATAAAACAGGGGGCATTCAGCCCCAGCATTTT. This encodes CATSRDKTGGIQPQHF.

This clonotype was seen a single time. The V gene is TRBV6-5, the J gene TRBJ1-6; D gene ambiguous. This CDR3 is 14 amino acids long. Germline V gene lookup returns CDR1 MNHEY and CDR2 SVGAGI. V lost 7 bases and J 0 bases, leaving 7 bases between the germline ends. The CDR3 DNA follows: TGTGCCAGCAATCAGAACTCCTATAATTCACCCCTCCACTTT. Translation gives CASNQNSYNSPLHF.

The table lists this clonotype with a few counts. The chain couples TRBV4-3 to TRBJ2-3; D is uncertain. The CDR3 is made up of 12 amino acids. CDR1 and CDR2 (germline): LGHNA, YSLEER. The V gene lost 0 bases and the J gene lost 6 bases, with 4 bases spanning the gap. The CDR3 reads CASSQDLDTQYF. CDR3 nucleotides: TGCGCCAGCAGCCAAGATCTGGATACGCAGTATTTT.